This T cell receptor (beta chain) was sequenced for a study of prognosis after radiotherapy for stage I lung cancer. For the study at large: Patient ages ran from roughly 53 to 95, with a median of roughly 77 years, and the group had 13 men and about six women. While about seven patients had squamous cell carcinoma tumors, the tumors of eleven to twelve were adenocarcinoma.

The CDR3 is 15 amino acids. Germline V CDR1 and CDR2: MNHEY, SMNVEV (reference sequence). Using two-round multiplex PCR, the authors amplified TCR beta CDR3 from genomic DNA. Amplification during the initial PCR round employed primers specific to each TRBV and TRBJ gene. TCRdb used MiXCR to reprocess the multiplex PCR reads, holding one entry per CDR3 protein. The sample has 9,500 to 12,000 distinct CDR3 sequences, roughly a third seen once; the top ten hold approximately 57%. On two occasions, one at each of two time points, about 6 milliliters of peripheral blood were drawn. Note on this clonotype: One end of the junction does not line up with germline, which may come from a read error.

The chain employs TRBV27 and TRBJ2-6; D is perhaps TRBD2 (5 bases). The source of this sequence is a donor older than 45 with non-small cell lung cancer. Material: PBMCs, obtained before or after stereotactic body radiation therapy (not recorded which). The CDR3 spells CTSTSGSSGANVLTF. DNA of the CDR3: TGTACCAGCACGAGCGGCAGTTCTGGGGCCAACGTCCTGACTTTC.